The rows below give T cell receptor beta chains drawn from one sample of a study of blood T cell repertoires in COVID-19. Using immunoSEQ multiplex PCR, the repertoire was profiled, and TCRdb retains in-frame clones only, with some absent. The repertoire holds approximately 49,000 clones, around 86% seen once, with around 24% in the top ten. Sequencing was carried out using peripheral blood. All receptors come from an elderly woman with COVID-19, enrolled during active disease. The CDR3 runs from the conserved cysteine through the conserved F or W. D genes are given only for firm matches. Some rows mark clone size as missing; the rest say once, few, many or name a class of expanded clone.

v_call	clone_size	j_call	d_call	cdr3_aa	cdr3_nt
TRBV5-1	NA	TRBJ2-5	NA	CASSLAETQYF	TGCGCCAGCAGCTTGGCGGAGACCCAGTACTTC
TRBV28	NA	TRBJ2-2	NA	CASLTAFLGTGELFF	TGTGCCAGCCTGACAGCATTCCTGGGCACCGGGGAGCTGTTTTTT
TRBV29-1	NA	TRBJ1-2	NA	CSVEALIEARYTF	TGCAGCGTTGAAGCCTTAATCGAGGCCCGCTACACCTTC
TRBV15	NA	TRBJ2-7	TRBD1	CATSRDVGQWEQYF	TGTGCCACCAGCAGAGATGTGGGACAGTGGGAGCAGTACTTC
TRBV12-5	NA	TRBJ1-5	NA	CASGLREPQHF	TGTGCTAGTGGTTTGCGGGAGCCCCAGCATTTT
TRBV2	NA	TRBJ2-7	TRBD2	CASSGLAGVYEQYF	TGTGCCAGCAGTGGTCTAGCGGGCGTTTACGAGCAGTACTTC
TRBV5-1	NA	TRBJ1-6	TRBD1	CASSSGTGVLNSPLHF	TGCGCCAGCAGCAGCGGGACAGGGGTCCTTAATTCACCCCTCCACTTT
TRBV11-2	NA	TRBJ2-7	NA	CASSLGGGRGTNEQYF	TGTGCCAGCAGCTTAGGGGGTGGCAGGGGCACTAACGAGCAGTACTTC
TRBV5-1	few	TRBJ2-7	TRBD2	CASSSTSGRAEDEQYF	TGCGCCAGCAGCTCGACTAGCGGGAGGGCCGAAGACGAGCAGTACTTC
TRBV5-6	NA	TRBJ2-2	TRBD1	CASSRGQGNTGELFF	TGTGCCAGCAGCCGCGGACAGGGCAACACCGGGGAGCTGTTTTTT
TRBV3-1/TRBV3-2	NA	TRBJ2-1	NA	CASSQGIGAQNREFF	TGTGCCAGCAGCCAGGGGATAGGGGCGCAAAACCGGGAGTTCTTC
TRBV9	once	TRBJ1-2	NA	CASSDTSVANYGYTF	TGTGCCAGCAGCGACACGAGCGTCGCTAACTATGGCTACACCTTC
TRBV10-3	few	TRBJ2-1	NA	CAISKQGESYNEQFF	TGTGCCATCAGTAAACAGGGAGAGTCCTACAATGAGCAGTTCTTC
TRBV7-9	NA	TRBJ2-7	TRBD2	CASSPPTSGSYEQYF	TGTGCCAGCAGCCCCCCGACTAGCGGGAGTTACGAGCAGTACTTC
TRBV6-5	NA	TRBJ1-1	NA	CASRRTAGYTEAFF	TGTGCCAGCAGGAGGACGGCAGGGTACACTGAAGCTTTCTTT
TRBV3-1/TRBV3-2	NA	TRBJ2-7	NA	CASSRGFSYEQYF	TGTGCCAGCAGTAGAGGATTCTCCTACGAGCAGTACTTC
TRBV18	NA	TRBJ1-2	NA	CASSDGTSYGYTF	TGTGCCAGCTCAGACGGGACATCCTATGGCTACACCTTC
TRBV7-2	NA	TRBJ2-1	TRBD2	CASSFGRAYNEQFF	TGTGCCAGCAGTTTTGGGAGGGCTTACAATGAGCAGTTCTTC
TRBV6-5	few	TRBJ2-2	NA	CASSYSPVGSGELFF	TGTGCCAGCAGCTACTCTCCAGTGGGGAGCGGGGAGCTGTTTTTT
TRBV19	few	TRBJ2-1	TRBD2	CASMTGGINEQFF	TGTGCCAGTATGACGGGGGGGATTAATGAGCAGTTCTTC
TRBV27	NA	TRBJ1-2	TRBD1	CASSPWTGGIGYTF	TGTGCCAGCAGTCCATGGACAGGGGGGATTGGCTACACCTTC
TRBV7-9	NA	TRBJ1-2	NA	CASSFLGSNYGYTF	TGTGCCAGCAGCTTTCTCGGGTCTAACTATGGCTACACCTTC
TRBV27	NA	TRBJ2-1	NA	CASSGRGWGVQYNEQFF	TGTGCCAGCAGTGGGCGTGGCTGGGGCGTACAATACAATGAGCAGTTCTTC
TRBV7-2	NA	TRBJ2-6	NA	CASSARSSGANVLTF	TGTGCCAGCAGCGCTAGATCCTCTGGGGCCAACGTCCTGACTTTC
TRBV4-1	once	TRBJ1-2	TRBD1	CASSPQGATNYGYTF	TGCGCCAGCAGCCCCCAGGGGGCGACCAACTATGGCTACACCTTC
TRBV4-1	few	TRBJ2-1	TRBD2	CASSQYRTSGRTNEQFF	TGCGCCAGCAGCCAATACCGGACTAGCGGGAGGACCAATGAGCAGTTCTTC
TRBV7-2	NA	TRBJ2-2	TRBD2	CASSSSPSGSANTGELFF	TGTGCCAGCAGCTCATCCCCTAGCGGGAGCGCGAACACCGGGGAGCTGTTTTTT
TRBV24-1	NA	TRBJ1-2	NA	CATSDLGQGYGYTF	TGTGCCACCAGTGATTTGGGGCAGGGATACGGCTACACCTTC
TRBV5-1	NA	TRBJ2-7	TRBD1	CASSLASGQGYEQYF	TGCGCCAGCAGCTTGGCCTCAGGACAGGGTTACGAGCAGTACTTC